The clone carrying this T cell receptor (beta chain) was recorded many times. Its antigen remains unknown. These data are taken from a study of beta chain features in type 1 diabetes. Whole-study results and caveats: All four CD4+ subsets from Type 1 diabetes patients carried moderately but significantly shorter TCRB CDR3s. The naive, central memory and Treg TCRB repertoires of patients appeared to be more similar to one another than those of healthy donors.

Germline-derived CDR1 and CDR2 are SGHRS and YFSETQ. The V end lost 5 bases, the J end lost 3 bases, and 15 bases lay between the germline ends. This CDR3 is built from 15 residues. The whole isolated RNA underwent reverse transcription, so sequencing captured expressed TCRB transcripts. Profiled with immunoSEQ multiplex PCR; TCRdb holds only in-frame clones, not every one. Of 120,000 or so clones listed, around a sixth are singletons. This receptor was obtained from a young man with type 1 diabetes. This sequence joins TRBV5-1 and TRBJ1-5; TRBD1 is a possible D gene (5 bases). The sample consisted of central memory CD4+ T cells from blood. CDR3 bases: TGCGCCAGCAGTCTCTCGGGGCACCCCAATCAGCCCCAGCATTTT. It codes for CASSLSGHPNQPQHF.